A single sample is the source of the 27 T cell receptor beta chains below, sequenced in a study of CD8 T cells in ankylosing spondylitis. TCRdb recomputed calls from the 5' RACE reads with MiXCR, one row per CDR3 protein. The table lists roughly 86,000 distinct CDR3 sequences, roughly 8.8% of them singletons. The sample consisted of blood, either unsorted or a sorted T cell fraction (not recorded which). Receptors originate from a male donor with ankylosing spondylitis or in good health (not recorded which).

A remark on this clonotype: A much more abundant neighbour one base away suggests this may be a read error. DNA of the CDR3: TGTGCCTGCAGCCAAGCCCTAGACACATACAATGAGCAGTTCTTC. This translates into CACSQALDTYNEQFF. V usage is TRBV3-1 and J usage is TRBJ2-1; D uncertain. The V gene's germline CDR1 is LGHDT and CDR2 YNNKEL (reference sequence). The CDR3 is 15 amino acids.

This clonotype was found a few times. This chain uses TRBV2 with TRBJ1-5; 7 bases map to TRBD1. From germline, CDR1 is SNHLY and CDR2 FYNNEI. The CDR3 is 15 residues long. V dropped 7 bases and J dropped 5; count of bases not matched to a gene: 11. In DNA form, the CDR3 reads TGTGCCAGCAATCCGGGCAGGGGGATCGATCAGCCCCAGCATTTT. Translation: CASNPGRGIDQPQHF.

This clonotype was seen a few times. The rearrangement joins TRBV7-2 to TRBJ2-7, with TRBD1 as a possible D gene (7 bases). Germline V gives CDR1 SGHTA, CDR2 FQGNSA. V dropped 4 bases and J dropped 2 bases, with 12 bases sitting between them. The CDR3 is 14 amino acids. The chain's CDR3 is CASSSRGAAYEQYF. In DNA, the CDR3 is TGTGCCAGCAGCTCCAGGGGGGCCGCCTACGAGCAGTACTTC.

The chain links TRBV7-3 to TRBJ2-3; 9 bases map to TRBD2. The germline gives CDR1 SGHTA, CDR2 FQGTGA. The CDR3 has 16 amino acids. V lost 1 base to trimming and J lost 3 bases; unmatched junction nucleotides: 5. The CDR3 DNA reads TGTGCCAGCAGCTTAATCGGCGGGGGGGCAACAGATACGCAGTATTTT. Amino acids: CASSLIGGGATDTQYF.

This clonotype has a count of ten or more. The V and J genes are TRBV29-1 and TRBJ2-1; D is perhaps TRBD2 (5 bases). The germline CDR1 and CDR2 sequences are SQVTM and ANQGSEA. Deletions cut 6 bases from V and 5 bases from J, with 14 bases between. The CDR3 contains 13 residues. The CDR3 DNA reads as TGCAGCGTCCATACCGGGATAGACAATGAGCAGTTCTTC. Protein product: CSVHTGIDNEQFF.

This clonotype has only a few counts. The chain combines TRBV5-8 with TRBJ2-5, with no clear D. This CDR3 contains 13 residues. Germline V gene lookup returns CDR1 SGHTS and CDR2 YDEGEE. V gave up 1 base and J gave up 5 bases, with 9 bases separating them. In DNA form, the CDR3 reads TGTGCCAGCAGCTTGAGTTTAATGGAGACCCAGTACTTC. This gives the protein CASSLSLMETQYF.

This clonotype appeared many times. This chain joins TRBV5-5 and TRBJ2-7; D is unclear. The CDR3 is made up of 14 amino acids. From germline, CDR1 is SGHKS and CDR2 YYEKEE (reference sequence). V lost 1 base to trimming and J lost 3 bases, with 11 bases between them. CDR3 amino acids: CASSLRVLGYEQYF. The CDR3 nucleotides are TGTGCCAGCAGCTTGAGGGTACTGGGCTACGAGCAGTACTTC.

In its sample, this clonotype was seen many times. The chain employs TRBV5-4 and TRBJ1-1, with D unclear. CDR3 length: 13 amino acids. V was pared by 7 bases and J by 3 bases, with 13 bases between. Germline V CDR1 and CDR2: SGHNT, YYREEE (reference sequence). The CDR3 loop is CASRNGGDTEAFF. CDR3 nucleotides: TGTGCCAGCCGAAACGGCGGGGACACTGAAGCTTTCTTT.

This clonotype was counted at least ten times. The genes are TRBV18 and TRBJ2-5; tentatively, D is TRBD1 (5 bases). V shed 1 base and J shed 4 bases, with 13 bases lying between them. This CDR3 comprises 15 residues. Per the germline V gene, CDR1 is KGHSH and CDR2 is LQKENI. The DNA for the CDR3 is TGTGCCAGCTCACCACGACAGAAGGAATTAGAGACCCAGTACTTC. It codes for CASSPRQKELETQYF. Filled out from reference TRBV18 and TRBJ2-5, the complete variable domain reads NAGVMQNPRHLVRRRGQEARLRCSPMKGHSHVYWYRQLPEEGLKFMVYLQKENIIDESGMPKERFSAEFPKEGPSILRIQQVVRGDSAAYFCASSPRQKELETQYFGPGTRLLVL.

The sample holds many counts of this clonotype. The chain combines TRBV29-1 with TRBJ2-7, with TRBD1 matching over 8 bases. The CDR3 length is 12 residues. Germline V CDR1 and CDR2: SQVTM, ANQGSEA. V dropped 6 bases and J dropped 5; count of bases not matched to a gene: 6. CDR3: CSVGTGANEQYF. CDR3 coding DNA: TGCAGCGTCGGGACAGGAGCGAACGAGCAGTACTTC.

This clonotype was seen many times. CDR3 loop: CASSPLWSGDHTDTQYF. Written as DNA, the CDR3 is TGTGCCAGCAGTCCCCTTTGGTCAGGGGACCACACAGATACGCAGTATTTT. V is TRBV6-2 or TRBV6-3 and J is TRBJ2-3; a possible D gene is TRBD1 (6 bases). CDR3 size: 17 residues. Germline loops: CDR1 MNHEY, CDR2 SVGEGT. The V and J ends lost 5 bases and 2 bases respectively, with 20 bases between them.

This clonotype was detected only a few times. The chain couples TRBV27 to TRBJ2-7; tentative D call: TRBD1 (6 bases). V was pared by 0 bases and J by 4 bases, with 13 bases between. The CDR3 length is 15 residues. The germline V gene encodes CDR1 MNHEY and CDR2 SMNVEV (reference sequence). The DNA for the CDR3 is TGTGCCAGCAGTTTATCGGGTGGGGGCGGATACGAGCAGTACTTC. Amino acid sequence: CASSLSGGGGYEQYF.

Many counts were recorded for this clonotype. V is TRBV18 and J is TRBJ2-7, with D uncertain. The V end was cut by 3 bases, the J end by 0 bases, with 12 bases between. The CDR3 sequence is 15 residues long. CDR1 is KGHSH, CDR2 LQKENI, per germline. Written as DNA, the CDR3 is TGTGCCAGCTCACCTCGGTACACTAACTCCTACGAGCAGTACTTC. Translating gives CASSPRYTNSYEQYF.

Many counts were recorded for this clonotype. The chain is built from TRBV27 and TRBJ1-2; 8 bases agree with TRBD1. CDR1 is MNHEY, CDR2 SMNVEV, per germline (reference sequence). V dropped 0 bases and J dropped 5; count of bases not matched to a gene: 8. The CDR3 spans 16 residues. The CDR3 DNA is TGTGCCAGCAGTTTATCAGAAGGACAGGGTCGGTATGGCTACACCTTC. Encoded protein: CASSLSEGQGRYGYTF.

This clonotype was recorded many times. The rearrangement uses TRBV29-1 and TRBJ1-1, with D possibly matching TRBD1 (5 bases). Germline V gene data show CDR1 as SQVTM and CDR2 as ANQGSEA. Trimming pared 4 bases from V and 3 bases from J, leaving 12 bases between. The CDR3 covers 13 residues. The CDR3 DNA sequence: TGCAGCGTTGGGGGGTCGGGGTACACTGAAGCTTTCTTT. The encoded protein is CSVGGSGYTEAFF. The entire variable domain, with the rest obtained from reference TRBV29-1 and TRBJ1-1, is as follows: SAVISQKPSRDICQRGTSLTIQCQVDSQVTMMFWYRQQPGQSLTLIATANQGSEATYESGFVIDKFPISRPNLTFSTLTVSNMSPEDSSIYLCSVGGSGYTEAFFGQGTRLTVV.

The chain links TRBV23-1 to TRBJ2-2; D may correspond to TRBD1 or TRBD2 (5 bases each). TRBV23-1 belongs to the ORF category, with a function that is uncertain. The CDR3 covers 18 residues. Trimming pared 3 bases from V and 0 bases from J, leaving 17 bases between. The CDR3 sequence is CASSHTSPRGANTGELFF. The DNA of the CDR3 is TGCGCCAGCAGTCATACTTCTCCTCGGGGCGCGAACACCGGGGAGCTGTTTTTT.

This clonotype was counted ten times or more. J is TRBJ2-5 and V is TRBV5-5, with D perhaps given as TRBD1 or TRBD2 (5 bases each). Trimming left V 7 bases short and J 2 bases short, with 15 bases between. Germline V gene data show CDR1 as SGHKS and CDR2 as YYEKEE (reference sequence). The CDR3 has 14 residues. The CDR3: CASDPGRLQETQYF. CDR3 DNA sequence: TGTGCCAGCGACCCGGGACGGCTTCAAGAGACCCAGTACTTC. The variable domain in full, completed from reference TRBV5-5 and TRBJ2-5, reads DAGVTQSPTHLIKTRGQQVTLRCSPISGHKSVSWYQQVLGQGPQFIFQYYEKEERGRGNFPDRFSARQFPNYSSELNVNALLLGDSALYLCASDPGRLQETQYFGPGTRLLVL.

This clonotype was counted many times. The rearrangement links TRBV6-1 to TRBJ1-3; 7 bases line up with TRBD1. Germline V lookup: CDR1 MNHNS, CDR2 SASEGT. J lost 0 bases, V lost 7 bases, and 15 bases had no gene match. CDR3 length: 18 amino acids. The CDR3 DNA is TGTGCCAGCATCGCAGGGGGGCAGGGATTGAGCTCTGGAAACACCATATATTTT. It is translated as CASIAGGQGLSSGNTIYF.

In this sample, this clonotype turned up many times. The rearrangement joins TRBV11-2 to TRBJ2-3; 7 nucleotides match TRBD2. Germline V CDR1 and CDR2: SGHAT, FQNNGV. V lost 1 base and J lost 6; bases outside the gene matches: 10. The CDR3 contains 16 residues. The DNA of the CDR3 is TGTGCCAGCAGCTTAGGGGCTAGCGGTACCCGGGATACGCAGTATTTT. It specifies CASSLGASGTRDTQYF.

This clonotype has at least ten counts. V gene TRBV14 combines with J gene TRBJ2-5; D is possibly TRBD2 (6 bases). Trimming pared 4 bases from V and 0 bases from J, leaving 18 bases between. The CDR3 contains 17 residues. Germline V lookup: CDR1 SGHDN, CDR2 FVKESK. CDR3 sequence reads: CASSRVGAGVYQETQYF. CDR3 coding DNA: TGTGCCAGCAGCCGGGTTGGAGCGGGCGTGTACCAAGAGACCCAGTACTTC.

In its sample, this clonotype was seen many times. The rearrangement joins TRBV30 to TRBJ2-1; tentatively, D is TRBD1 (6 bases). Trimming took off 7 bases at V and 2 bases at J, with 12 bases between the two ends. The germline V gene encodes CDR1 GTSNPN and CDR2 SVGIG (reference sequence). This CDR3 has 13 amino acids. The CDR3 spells CASEGGTYNEQFF. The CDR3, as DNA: TGTGCCTCGGAAGGGGGAACCTACAATGAGCAGTTCTTC.

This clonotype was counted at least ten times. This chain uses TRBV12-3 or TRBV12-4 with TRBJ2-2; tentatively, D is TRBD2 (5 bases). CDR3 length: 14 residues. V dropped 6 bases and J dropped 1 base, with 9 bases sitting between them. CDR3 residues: CASRRTVNTGELFF. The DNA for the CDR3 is TGTGCCAGCAGGAGGACTGTGAACACCGGGGAGCTGTTTTTT.

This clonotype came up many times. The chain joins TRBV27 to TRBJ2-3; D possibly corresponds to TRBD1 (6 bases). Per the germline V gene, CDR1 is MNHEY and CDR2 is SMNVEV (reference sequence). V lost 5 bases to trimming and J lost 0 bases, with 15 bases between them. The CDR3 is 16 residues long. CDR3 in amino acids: CASSQTGVTSTDTQYF. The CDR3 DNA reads TGTGCCAGCAGTCAGACAGGCGTTACTAGCACAGATACGCAGTATTTT.

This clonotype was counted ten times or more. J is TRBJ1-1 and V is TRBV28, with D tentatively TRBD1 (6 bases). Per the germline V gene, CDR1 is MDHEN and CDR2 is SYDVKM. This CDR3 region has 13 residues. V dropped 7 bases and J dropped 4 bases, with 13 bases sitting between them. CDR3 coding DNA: TGTGCCAGCAAGAGGGGGTGGGGCACTGAAGCTTTCTTT. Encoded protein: CASKRGWGTEAFF.

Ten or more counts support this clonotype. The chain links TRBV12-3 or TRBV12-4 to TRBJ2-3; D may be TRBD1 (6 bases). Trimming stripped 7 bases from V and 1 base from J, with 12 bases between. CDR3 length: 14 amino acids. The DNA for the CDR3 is TGTGCCAGCAACAGACAGGCGGGCACAGATACGCAGTATTTT. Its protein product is CASNRQAGTDTQYF.

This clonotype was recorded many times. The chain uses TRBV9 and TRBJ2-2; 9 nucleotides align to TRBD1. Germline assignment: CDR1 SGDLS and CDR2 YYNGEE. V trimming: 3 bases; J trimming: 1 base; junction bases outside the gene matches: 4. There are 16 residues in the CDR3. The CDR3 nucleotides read TGTGCCAGCAGCGCTGGGGGACAGGGGAACACCGGGGAGCTGTTTTTT. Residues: CASSAGGQGNTGELFF.

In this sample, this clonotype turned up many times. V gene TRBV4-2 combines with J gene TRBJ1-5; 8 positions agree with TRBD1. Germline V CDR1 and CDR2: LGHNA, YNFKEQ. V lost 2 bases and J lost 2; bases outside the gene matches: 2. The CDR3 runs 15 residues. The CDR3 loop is CASSQPGQGNQPQHF. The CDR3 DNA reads TGTGCCAGCAGCCAACCGGGACAGGGCAATCAGCCCCAGCATTTT.